These T cell receptor beta chains were read from a single sample in a study of human T cells and chemical hapten exposure. TCRdb used MiXCR to reprocess the RACE reads, holding one entry per CDR3 protein. Altogether roughly 69,000 distinct CDR3 sequences are present, 10% being singletons, with the ten largest covering around 7%. This sample comprised whole blood, obtained in connection with sensitization to the hapten diphenylcyclopropenone (DPC). The receptors stem from a woman between 50 and 59 years old with alopecia areata. Some clones in this sample may be carry-over from other donors' samples. Both conserved end residues are part of each CDR3. D genes are given only for firm matches. Size values are once, few and many counts, or a class for expanded clones, and some rows have none.

V gene	J gene	clone size	D gene	CDR3 protein	CDR3 DNA
TRBV20-1	TRBJ1-4	.	TRBD1	CSARTGWNEKLFF	TGCAGTGCAAGGACAGGGTGGAATGAAAAACTGTTTTTT
TRBV11-2	TRBJ1-6	.	.	CASSFLTGGNSPLHF	TGTGCCAGCAGCTTTCTGACAGGAGGAAATTCACCCCTCCACTTT
TRBV28	TRBJ1-2	many	.	CASRQWGFNYGYTF	TGTGCCAGCAGGCAGTGGGGTTTCAACTATGGCTACACCTTC
TRBV11-2	TRBJ1-1	.	.	CASSYINRDTEAFF	TGTGCCAGCAGTTATATCAACAGGGACACTGAAGCTTTCTTT
TRBV29-1	TRBJ2-2	many	TRBD2	CSVLTSGNGELFF	TGCAGCGTCCTGACTAGCGGGAACGGGGAGCTGTTTTTT
TRBV29-1	TRBJ2-5	many	.	CSVDYVVGRRGTQYF	TGCAGCGTTGATTACGTTGTGGGGCGCCGGGGGACCCAGTACTTC
TRBV7-6	TRBJ2-2	many	.	CASSQTRNTGELFF	TGTGCCAGCAGCCAAACTAGAAACACCGGGGAGCTGTTTTTT
TRBV18	TRBJ2-3	.	.	CASSPIGDTQYF	TGTGCCAGCTCACCTATAGGAGATACGCAGTATTTT
TRBV7-9	TRBJ2-1	few	TRBD2	CASSLGALAGVTNEQFF	TGTGCCAGCAGCTTAGGGGCACTAGCGGGAGTTACAAATGAGCAGTTCTTC
TRBV29-1	TRBJ1-4	many	.	CSVEVQGVKLFF	TGCAGCGTTGAAGTCCAGGGTGTGAAACTGTTTTTT
TRBV5-5	TRBJ2-7	.	TRBD2	CASRDLAGEENEQYF	TGTGCCAGCAGGGATCTAGCGGGAGAGGAGAACGAGCAGTACTTC
TRBV29-1	TRBJ2-3	many	TRBD2	CSVEGLAGPLTAQYF	TGCAGCGTTGAGGGACTAGCGGGACCCCTGACGGCGCAGTATTTT
TRBV7-8	TRBJ2-7	many	.	CASSLTGSPYEQYF	TGTGCCAGCAGCCTTACAGGGTCCCCCTACGAGCAGTACTTC
TRBV20-1	TRBJ2-7	many	.	CSASSQSYEQYF	TGCAGTGCTAGTTCACAGTCCTACGAGCAGTACTTC
TRBV7-7	TRBJ2-1	few	TRBD2	CASSLAGGGDEEQFF	TGTGCTAGCAGCTTAGCGGGGGGAGGGGACGAGGAGCAGTTCTTC
TRBV7-2	TRBJ1-1	many	.	CASSLVAALNTEAFF	TGTGCCAGCAGCTTAGTTGCAGCCCTGAACACTGAAGCTTTCTTT
TRBV7-6	TRBJ2-7	many	TRBD1	CASSLGQYYEQYF	TGTGCCAGCAGCTTGGGACAGTACTACGAGCAGTACTTC
TRBV2	TRBJ1-2	.	.	CASSEIDDVYGYTF	TGTGCCAGCAGTGAAATTGACGATGTCTATGGCTACACCTTC
TRBV5-1	TRBJ2-5	few	.	CASSFRRETQYF	TGCGCCAGCAGCTTCCGGAGGGAGACCCAGTACTTC
TRBV6-5	TRBJ1-6	.	.	CASSPPRGAGNSPLHF	TGTGCCAGCAGTCCCCCCCGGGGCGCAGGGAATTCACCCCTCCACTTT
TRBV6-1	TRBJ1-3	.	.	CASSDSGAGGNTIYF	TGTGCCAGCAGTGATTCAGGGGCGGGAGGAAACACCATATATTTT
TRBV18	TRBJ2-7	few	TRBD2	CASSPRLAGSYEQYF	TGTGCCAGCTCACCTCGACTAGCGGGTTCCTACGAGCAGTACTTC
TRBV12-3/TRBV12-4	TRBJ1-1	.	.	CASSPESTGNTEAFF	TGTGCCAGCAGTCCGGAATCGACAGGGAACACTGAAGCTTTCTTT
TRBV20-1	TRBJ1-5	.	.	CSALNFDRRNQPQHF	TGCAGTGCTCTCAATTTTGACAGGAGGAATCAGCCCCAGCATTTT
TRBV23-1	TRBJ1-5	many	TRBD1	CASRRTGKFANQPQHF	TGCGCCAGCAGGAGGACAGGAAAGTTTGCCAATCAGCCCCAGCATTTT
TRBV29-1	TRBJ2-5	.	.	CSVDGRGSSEETQYF	TGCAGCGTTGACGGCAGGGGCTCCTCTGAAGAGACCCAGTACTTC
TRBV10-1	TRBJ2-7	.	.	CASSEAGMVAEQYF	TGCGCCAGCAGTGAGGCGGGCATGGTTGCCGAGCAGTACTTC
TRBV2	TRBJ2-2	few	.	CASSLLAGTGELFF	TGTGCCAGCAGTCTACTTGCCGGGACCGGGGAGCTGTTTTTT
TRBV12-3/TRBV12-4	TRBJ1-1	many	.	CASTLSGSNTEAFF	TGTGCCAGCACCCTCTCGGGATCAAACACTGAAGCTTTCTTT
TRBV4-2	TRBJ2-7	.	TRBD2	CASSQDQRGPYEQYF	TGTGCCAGCAGCCAAGATCAGCGGGGCCCCTACGAGCAGTACTTC
TRBV27	TRBJ2-7	many	.	CASSLSIGVYEQYF	TGTGCCAGCAGTTTATCGATCGGGGTTTACGAGCAGTACTTC
TRBV11-2	TRBJ2-5	.	TRBD2	CASSSLYRLAGAQETQYF	TGTGCCAGCAGCTCCCTATACCGACTAGCGGGGGCCCAAGAGACCCAGTACTTC
TRBV7-2	TRBJ2-1	many	.	CASSFGTGIEQFF	TGTGCCAGCAGCTTTGGTACGGGAATTGAGCAGTTCTTC
TRBV14	TRBJ2-1	.	TRBD2	CASSQGTSGNPYNEQFF	TGTGCCAGCAGCCAAGGGACTAGCGGGAACCCCTACAATGAGCAGTTCTTC
TRBV20-1	TRBJ1-2	few	TRBD1	CSARPDRGFLNYGYTF	TGCAGTGCTAGACCCGACAGGGGGTTCCTCAACTATGGCTACACCTTC
TRBV12-3/TRBV12-4	TRBJ2-5	.	.	CASSLEGQTQYF	TGTGCCAGCAGTTTAGAGGGACAGACCCAGTACTTC
TRBV7-2	TRBJ2-2	.	TRBD2	CASSKNTGLAGAGELFF	TGTGCCAGCAGCAAAAATACGGGTCTTGCGGGAGCCGGGGAGCTGTTTTTT
TRBV28	TRBJ1-1	.	.	CASGKAFF	TGTGCCAGCGGGAAAGCTTTCTTT
TRBV10-2	TRBJ2-1	many	TRBD1	CASSRQGARNEQFF	TGCGCCAGCAGTCGACAGGGAGCCAGGAATGAGCAGTTCTTC
TRBV29-1	TRBJ1-1	many	TRBD1	CSGGTAVTEAFF	TGCAGCGGGGGGACAGCCGTTACTGAAGCTTTCTTT
TRBV3-1	TRBJ2-3	.	.	CASSQEAGTDTQYF	TGTGCCAGCAGCCAAGAGGCCGGGACAGATACGCAGTATTTT
TRBV11-3	TRBJ2-1	many	TRBD2	CASSFGRAEFYEQFF	TGTGCCAGCAGCTTTGGGAGGGCCGAGTTCTATGAGCAGTTCTTC